Detailed here is one TCR beta chain. Its antigen remains unknown. Deletions cut 4 bases from V and 8 bases from J, with 15 bases between. This CDR3 has 13 residues. Per germline, CDR1 SGHRS and CDR2 YFSETQ. This entry comes from a study of PD-1 blockade in classical Hodgkin lymphoma. General study points: What caused the repertoire differences, perhaps disease activity or prior therapy, remains undefined. By C4D1, diversity of CD4+ TCRs had risen significantly, whereas that of CD8+ TCRs had not. Healthy donors were reported to have higher baseline TCR diversity than newly diagnosed patients. Complete responders entered with baseline diversity on par with newly diagnosed patients, the results showed.

Clones were read by immunoSEQ multiplex PCR, and TCRdb kept only the in-frame ones, dropping some. The table includes 43,000 or so clones, around 80% detected once. The time point denotes: cycle 4 day 1 (C4D1), after around six weeks of nivolumab. All trial patients relapsed after autologous stem cell transplantation. The chain is built from TRBV5-1 and TRBJ1-2; D ambiguous. This receptor was identified in a human donor with classical Hodgkin lymphoma. Sequencing used peripheral blood mononuclear cells (PBMCs), obtained before the fourth cycle of nivolumab. CDR3 protein: CASSLTSSYGYTF. In DNA form, the CDR3 reads TGCGCCAGCAGCCTTACATCTTCCTACGGCTACACCTTC.